Sequencing of this T cell receptor (beta chain) was carried out in a study of Ad26.COV2.S vaccination and SARS-CoV-2 variants. Libraries were prepared by immunoSEQ multiplex PCR; TCRdb keeps only in-frame clonotypes and omits some of them. This table has about 370,000 clones, over 75% appearing once. Treatment denoted: around 19 received Ad26.COV2.S at low or high dose, single or two shots; roughly five received placebo; per-sample allocation not given. Vaccine and placebo recipients were sampled on day 63 after the first injection. Germline values: CDR1 SGHNT, CDR2 YYREEE (reference sequence). After removal of 0 bases from V and 6 bases from J, the junction contained 8 bases not matched to a gene. The CDR3 has 17 amino acids.

The source material was peripheral blood, sampled in a trial of Ad26.COV2.S vaccine versus placebo. The chain has TRBV5-4 and TRBJ2-7, with 14 bases aligning to TRBD2. This clonotype originated in a person between 18 and 60 years old who received the Ad26.COV2.S COVID-19 vaccine or a placebo. As DNA, the CDR3 is TGTGCCAGCAGCTTGGGGGGACTAGCGGGAGAGAGGGCCGAGCAGTACTTC. This encodes CASSLGGLAGERAEQYF.